These 16 T cell receptor beta chains were sequenced from one sample in a study of shared clonotypes between healthy human individuals. Measured with immunoSEQ multiplex PCR; TCRdb has only the in-frame clones, and not every one. The profile covers some 2,000,000 clones, with about 95% appearing a single time and approximately 1.2% taken by the ten largest. Naive CD8 cells lacked CD45RO and underwent positive selection for CCR7, leaving out terminally differentiated effector memory CD45RA+ cells. The specimen sequenced was naive CD8+ T cells sorted from blood. These receptors were collected from a young man in good health.

The chain recombines TRBV27 with TRBJ2-1; 11 bases match TRBD2. With 1 base clipped from V and 6 bases from J, the junction kept 5 bases outside the gene matches. The germline CDR1 and CDR2 sequences are MNHEY and SMNVEV (reference sequence). The CDR3 is made up of 16 amino acids. Here the CDR3 reads CASSLLAGGPPNEQFF. The CDR3 nucleotides read TGTGCCAGCAGTTTATTAGCGGGAGGGCCGCCCAATGAGCAGTTCTTC.

For this clone: Distinct nucleotide sequences in the sample also encode this CDR3. V gene TRBV13 combines with J gene TRBJ2-7; D is perhaps TRBD2 (6 bases). Germline CDR1 reads PRHDT; CDR2 reads FYEKMQ (reference sequence). The CDR3 contains 14 residues. V lost 0 bases, J lost 0 bases, and 6 bases lay in between. In DNA, the CDR3 is TGTGCCAGCAGCTTAGGGCGGGACTCCTACGAGCAGTACTTC. This gives the protein CASSLGRDSYEQYF.

The chain uses TRBV6-1 and TRBJ1-2, with TRBD1 as a possible D gene (6 bases). The CDR3 is 13 residues long. Germline CDR1 and CDR2: MNHNS and SASEGT. V shed 3 bases and J shed 8 bases, with 13 bases lying between them. The CDR3 DNA follows: TGTGCCAGCAGTGACCTACAGGGAGGCGGCTACACCTTC. Encoded protein: CASSDLQGGGYTF.

V is TRBV5-4 and J is TRBJ2-3; D perhaps matches TRBD2 (5 bases). Germline V gene lookup returns CDR1 SGHNT and CDR2 YYREEE (reference sequence). V lost 4 bases and J 2 bases, leaving 11 bases between the germline ends. This CDR3 has 14 residues. Written as DNA, the CDR3 is TGTGCCAGCAGCCCACCGACTATCACAGATACGCAGTATTTT. Amino acids: CASSPPTITDTQYF.

The V call is TRBV10-1, the J call TRBJ1-3; a weak D match, TRBD1 (5 bases). Germline lookup yields CDR1 WNHNN and CDR2 SYGVQD (reference sequence). V was clipped by 0 bases and J by 0 bases, with 15 bases between them. The CDR3 is made up of 18 amino acids. CDR3 residues: CASSESSRVLSSGNTIYF. In DNA form, the CDR3 reads TGCGCCAGCAGTGAGTCAAGCAGGGTCTTGAGCTCTGGAAACACCATATATTTT.

The CDR3 reads CASSVGAAGGTYEQYF. In nucleotides, the CDR3 is TGTGCCAGCAGCGTAGGGGCAGCGGGAGGGACCTACGAGCAGTACTTC. V gene TRBV9 combines with J gene TRBJ2-7, with 10 nucleotides matching TRBD2. The CDR3 covers 16 residues. Per germline, CDR1 SGDLS and CDR2 YYNGEE. V lost 0 bases to trimming and J lost 2 bases; unmatched junction nucleotides: 5.

The chain links TRBV7-9 to TRBJ2-1; weak D call: TRBD1 (5 bases). Germline values: CDR1 SEHNR, CDR2 FQNEAQ (reference sequence). The CDR3 has 13 amino acids. Trimming stripped 8 bases from V and 7 bases from J, with 15 bases between. The CDR3 reads CASPPGSTNEQFF. Here the CDR3 DNA reads TGTGCCAGCCCCCCAGGGTCCACTAATGAGCAGTTCTTC.

V gene TRBV19 combines with J gene TRBJ2-2, with D unresolved. Deletions cut 4 bases from V and 4 bases from J, with 10 bases between. The CDR3 covers 14 residues. Per germline, CDR1 LNHDA and CDR2 SQIVND (reference sequence). In nucleotides, the CDR3 is TGTGCCAGTAGTACTTGGGGTACCACCGGGGAGCTGTTTTTT. Protein sequence: CASSTWGTTGELFF.

The chain links TRBV9 to TRBJ1-1; 12 nucleotides agree with TRBD1. V lost 4 bases to trimming and J lost 6 bases; unmatched junction nucleotides: 10. This CDR3 comprises 16 residues. The germline CDR1 and CDR2 sequences are SGDLS and YYNGEE. The DNA of the CDR3 is TGTGCCAGCAGCCCCAGGGACAGGGGGCTGGAAGCTGAAGCTTTCTTT. Protein sequence: CASSPRDRGLEAEAFF.

The chain joins TRBV7-6 to TRBJ1-2; D remains unclear. CDR1 is SGHVS, CDR2 FNYEAQ, per germline. The CDR3 totals 14 residues. Trimming stripped 0 bases from V and 6 bases from J, with 11 bases between. CDR3 in DNA: TGTGCCAGCAGCTTAGCCCAGGCCGTTAATGGCTACACCTTC. Protein product: CASSLAQAVNGYTF.

This rearrangement joins TRBV28 to TRBJ2-7; D not resolved. V was trimmed by 5 bases and J by 5 bases, leaving 13 bases between them. The CDR3 loop spans 13 amino acids. Germline CDR1 reads MDHEN; CDR2 reads SYDVKM. The CDR3 spells CASSRDWKDEQYF. CDR3 DNA: TGTGCCAGCAGTCGAGACTGGAAGGACGAGCAGTACTTC.

The rearrangement links TRBV2 to TRBJ2-7; possibly TRBD1 or TRBD2 for D (5 bases each). Germline lookup yields CDR1 SNHLY and CDR2 FYNNEI. Between the trimmed V and J ends, which lost 7 bases and 0 bases, there was a span of 13 bases. This CDR3 has 14 amino acids. This CDR3 is CASTEGPGSYEQYF. The DNA for the CDR3 is TGTGCCAGCACCGAGGGACCCGGCTCCTACGAGCAGTACTTC.

The CDR3 DNA sequence: TGTGCCAGCAGCTTTGGAGGGCACGAGCAGTACTTC. Its protein product is CASSFGGHEQYF. This chain uses TRBV11-2 with TRBJ2-7; D may be TRBD2 (6 bases). The germline V and J ends were trimmed by 3 bases and 5 bases, with 8 bases remaining between them. The germline V gene encodes CDR1 SGHAT and CDR2 FQNNGV. The CDR3 consists of 12 residues. Full variable domain (missing parts from reference TRBV11-2 and TRBJ2-7): EAGVAQSPRYKIIEKRQSVAFWCNPISGHATLYWYQQILGQGPKLLIQFQNNGVVDDSQLPKDRFSAERLKGVDSTLKIQPAKLEDSAVYLCASSFGGHEQYFGPGTRLTVT.

This chain uses TRBV7-9 with TRBJ2-1; no definite D call. Trimming left V 4 bases short and J 5 bases short, with 9 bases between. Germline CDR1 and CDR2: SEHNR and FQNEAQ (reference sequence). The CDR3 is 13 amino acids. The CDR3 DNA reads TGTGCCAGCAGCTCGTCCTCGGACAATGAGCAGTTCTTC. Protein sequence: CASSSSSDNEQFF. The variable domain in full, with the rest retrieved from reference TRBV7-9 and TRBJ2-1, is DTGVSQNPRHKITKRGQNVTFRCDPISEHNRLYWYRQTLGQGPEFLTYFQNEAQLEKSRLLSDRFSAERPKGSFSTLEIQRTEQGDSAMYLCASSSSSDNEQFFGPGTRLTVL.

This chain uses TRBV7-8 with TRBJ2-7, with 8 bases that match TRBD1. The CDR3 covers 16 residues. The V segment lost 0 bases and the J segment 2 bases; nucleotides outside the gene matches: 6. The germline CDR1 and CDR2 sequences are SGHVS and FQNEAQ. CDR3: CASSLASGTGAYEQYF. The DNA for the CDR3 is TGTGCCAGCAGCTTAGCGTCCGGGACAGGCGCCTACGAGCAGTACTTC.

The chain uses TRBV7-9 and TRBJ2-5, with 9 positions matching TRBD1. Germline V gene lookup returns CDR1 SEHNR and CDR2 FQNEAQ (reference sequence). CDR3 length equals 12 residues. V dropped 2 bases and J dropped 11; count of bases not matched to a gene: 3. This CDR3 is CASSLTGGQQYF. CDR3 in DNA: TGTGCCAGCAGCTTAACAGGGGGCCAGCAGTACTTC.